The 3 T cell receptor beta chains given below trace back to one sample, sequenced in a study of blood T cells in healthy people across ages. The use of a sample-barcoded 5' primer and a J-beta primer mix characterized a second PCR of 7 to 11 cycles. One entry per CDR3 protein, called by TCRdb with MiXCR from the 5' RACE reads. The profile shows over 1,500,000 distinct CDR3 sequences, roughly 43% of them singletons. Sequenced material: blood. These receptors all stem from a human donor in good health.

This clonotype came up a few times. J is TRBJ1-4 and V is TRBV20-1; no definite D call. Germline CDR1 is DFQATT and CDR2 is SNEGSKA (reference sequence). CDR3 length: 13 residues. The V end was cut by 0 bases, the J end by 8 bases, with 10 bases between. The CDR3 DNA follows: TGCAGTGCTAGAGATGGAGGACCAGAAAAACTGTTTTTT. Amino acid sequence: CSARDGGPEKLFF.

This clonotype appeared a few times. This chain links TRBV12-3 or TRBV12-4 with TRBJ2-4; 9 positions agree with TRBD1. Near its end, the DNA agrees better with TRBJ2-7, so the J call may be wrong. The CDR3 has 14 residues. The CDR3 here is CASSDRGSIYEQYF. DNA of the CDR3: TGTGCCAGCAGCGACAGGGGGAGTATCTACGAGCAGTACTTC.

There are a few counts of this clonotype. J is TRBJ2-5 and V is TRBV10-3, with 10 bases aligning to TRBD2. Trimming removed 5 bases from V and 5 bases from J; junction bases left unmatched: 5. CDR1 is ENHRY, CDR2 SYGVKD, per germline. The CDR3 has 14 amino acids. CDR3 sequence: CAISLSGGAETQYF. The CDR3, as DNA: TGTGCCATCAGTCTCAGCGGGGGGGCTGAGACCCAGTACTTC.